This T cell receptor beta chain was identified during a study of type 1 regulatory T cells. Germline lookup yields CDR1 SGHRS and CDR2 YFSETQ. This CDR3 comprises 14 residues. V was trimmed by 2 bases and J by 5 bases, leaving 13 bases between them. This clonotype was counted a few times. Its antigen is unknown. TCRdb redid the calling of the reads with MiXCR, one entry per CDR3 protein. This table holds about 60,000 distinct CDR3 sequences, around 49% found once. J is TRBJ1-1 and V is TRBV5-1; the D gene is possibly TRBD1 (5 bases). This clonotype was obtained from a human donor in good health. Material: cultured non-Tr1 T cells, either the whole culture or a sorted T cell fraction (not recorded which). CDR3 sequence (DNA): TGCGCCAGCAGCTTCACGGGGGGGAGTACTGAAGCTTTCTTT. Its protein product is CASSFTGGSTEAFF.